These 17 T cell receptor beta chains were sequenced from one sample in a study of T-cell reconstitution after alpha-beta-depleted transplantation in children. Construction of the TCRbeta library involved unique molecular identifiers. TCRdb processed the PCR reads anew with MiXCR; each CDR3 protein has one entry. The sample has hundreds of thousands of distinct CDR3 sequences; roughly 13% are singletons. The sample in question was PBMCs, mostly from graft donor cells, obtained 360 days after TCRalphabeta/CD19-depleted stem cell transplant. These receptors were obtained from a male patient under 18 who had a stem cell transplant for acute myeloid leukemia, so the T cells may come from the graft donor.

The chain combines TRBV7-6 with TRBJ2-2, with 9 bases matching TRBD2. The germline V gene encodes CDR1 SGHVS and CDR2 FNYEAQ. The CDR3 loop spans 16 amino acids. The J segment lost 5 bases and the V segment lost 0 bases, leaving 4 bases of the junction unmatched. The CDR3 protein is CASSLAASGTTGELFF. The CDR3 bases are TGTGCCAGCAGCTTAGCGGCTAGCGGGACGACCGGGGAGCTGTTTTTT. Full variable domain (rest looked up from reference TRBV7-6 and TRBJ2-2): GAGVSQSPRYKVTKRGQDVALRCDPISGHVSLYWYRQALGQGPEFLTYFNYEAQQDKSGLPNDRFSAERPEGSISTLTIQRTEQRDSAMYRCASSLAASGTTGELFFGEGSRLTVL.

The CDR3 DNA reads TGTGCCAGCAGTCCCACAGGGTTTAACGAAAAACTGTTTTTT. Amino acids: CASSPTGFNEKLFF. This chain connects TRBV12-3 or TRBV12-4 to TRBJ1-4; D is possibly TRBD1 (6 bases). The V gene lost 5 bases and the J gene lost 8 bases, with 15 bases spanning the gap. CDR3 length: 14 amino acids.

This clonotype was observed a handful of times. The rearrangement uses TRBV5-5 and TRBJ2-7, with 7 bases matching TRBD1. This CDR3 region has 15 residues. The J segment lost 3 bases and the V segment lost 4 bases, leaving 10 bases of the junction unmatched. CDR1 and CDR2 (germline): SGHKS, YYEKEE (reference sequence). Here the CDR3 reads CASSLRTGGYYEQYF. As DNA, the CDR3 is TGTGCCAGCAGCCTAAGGACAGGTGGTTACTACGAGCAGTACTTC.

The gene calls are TRBV6-2 or TRBV6-3 and TRBJ2-1, with D unclear. V was clipped by 8 bases and J by 6 bases, with 14 bases between them. Germline V CDR1 and CDR2: MNHEY, SVGEGT. The CDR3 extends over 13 amino acids. CDR3 nucleotides: TGTGCCAGCCAAAATGGTGTCCGCAATGAGCAGTTCTTC. Translated: CASQNGVRNEQFF.

The V and J genes are TRBV20-1 and TRBJ2-3, with TRBD2 identical over 9 bases. Trimming took 0 bases from V and 2 from J; bases not matched to a gene: 6. The CDR3 spans 16 residues. Germline-derived CDR1 and CDR2 are DFQATT and SNEGSKA (reference sequence). CDR3 nucleotide sequence: TGCAGTGCTAGAGATAGCGGGAGTATTTTCACAGATACGCAGTATTTT. Translating gives CSARDSGSIFTDTQYF.

The chain couples TRBV28 to TRBJ2-1; 7 bases fit TRBD1. V lost 5 bases, J lost 8 bases, and 9 bases stayed unmatched. The CDR3 is 14 residues long. Germline assignment: CDR1 MDHEN and CDR2 SYDVKM. The CDR3 DNA reads as TGTGCCAGCAGTCCCCGACAGGGACACGATGAGCAGTTCTTC. This gives the protein CASSPRQGHDEQFF. The variable domain in full, with the rest retrieved from reference TRBV28 and TRBJ2-1, is DVKVTQSSRYLVKRTGEKVFLECVQDMDHENMFWYRQDPGLGLRLIYFSYDVKMKEKGDIPEGYSVSREKKERFSLILESASTNQTSMYLCASSPRQGHDEQFFGPGTRLTVL.

The V and J genes are TRBV28 and TRBJ2-3; 12 nucleotides line up with TRBD1. The V gene end was trimmed by 6 bases and the J gene end by 8 bases; junction bases not matched to a gene: 12. The length of the CDR3 is 16 residues. From germline, CDR1 is MDHEN and CDR2 SYDVKM. CDR3 region: CASRGLGTGGYGTQYF. In nucleotides, the CDR3 is TGTGCCAGCAGGGGACTCGGGACAGGGGGCTACGGTACGCAGTATTTT.

The rearrangement uses TRBV5-6 and TRBJ2-1; no reliable D call. Germline assignment: CDR1 SGHDT and CDR2 YYEEEE. The CDR3 has 12 amino acids. With 4 bases removed from V and 10 bases from J, the gap between germline ends came to 12 bases. The CDR3 bases are TGTGCCAGCAGCATGGCCCCCTCGGAGCAGTTCTTC. It encodes CASSMAPSEQFF.

This clonotype has only a few counts. The CDR3 bases are TGTGCCAGCAGCCAGGAGACAGGGGTCCCCTACGAGCAGTACTTC. Its protein product is CASSQETGVPYEQYF. The chain joins TRBV14 to TRBJ2-7; TRBD1 aligns across 8 bases. The germline gives CDR1 SGHDN, CDR2 FVKESK. The length of the CDR3 is 15 residues. J gave up 2 bases and V 3 bases, and 6 bases lay outside the gene matches. The entire variable domain, with the rest obtained from reference TRBV14 and TRBJ2-7, is as follows: EAGVTQFPSHSVIEKGQTVTLRCDPISGHDNLYWYRRVMGKEIKFLLHFVKESKQDESGMPNNRFLAERTGGTYSTLKVQPAELEDSGVYFCASSQETGVPYEQYFGPGTRLTVT.

This clonotype appeared a few times. The chain combines TRBV9 with TRBJ1-1; 10 nucleotides agree with TRBD1. CDR1 and CDR2 (germline): SGDLS, YYNGEE. V was clipped by 1 base and J by 6 bases; unmatched bases: 9. The CDR3 covers 16 residues. The CDR3 bases are TGTGCCAGCAGCGTACAAACCGGGACAGGGGTTGCTGAAGCTTTCTTT. Translated, it gives CASSVQTGTGVAEAFF.

The V call is TRBV11-2, the J call TRBJ2-7; D possibly uses TRBD1 or TRBD2 (5 bases each). The CDR3 extends over 14 amino acids. V was cut by 5 bases and J by 3 bases, with 14 bases left in between. CDR1 and CDR2 from the germline V gene are SGHAT and FQNNGV. CDR3 nucleotide sequence: TGTGCCAGCAGCCTGGGACCCGACCACTACGAGCAGTACTTC. Translation: CASSLGPDHYEQYF.

This clonotype was observed a few times. The chain carries TRBV15 and TRBJ2-1; D gene ambiguous. V lost 0 bases and J lost 0, with 12 bases in between. The germline CDR1 and CDR2 sequences are LNHNV and YYDKDF (reference sequence). CDR3 size: 17 residues. CDR3 coding DNA: TGTGCCACCAGCAGAGAAGCAGCGACCAGCTCCTACAATGAGCAGTTCTTC. Encoded protein: CATSREAATSSYNEQFF.

This clonotype was seen many times. This chain uses TRBV5-1 with TRBJ2-1; TRBD1 matches at 8 bases. This CDR3 spans 15 amino acids. V lost 4 bases to trimming and J lost 3 bases; unmatched junction nucleotides: 6. Germline CDR1 reads SGHRS; CDR2 reads YFSETQ. The CDR3 loop is CASSQDRDIYNEQFF. DNA for the CDR3: TGCGCCAGCAGCCAGGACAGGGACATCTACAATGAGCAGTTCTTC.

The chain couples TRBV29-1 to TRBJ2-6; the D call may be TRBD1 or TRBD2 (5 bases each). The CDR3 is 17 amino acids. The V end was cut by 4 bases, the J end by 2 bases, with 18 bases between. The V gene's germline CDR1 is SQVTM and CDR2 ANQGSEA. In DNA form, the CDR3 reads TGCAGCGTTGCCGGGACGTCAACCTTTACTGGGGCCAACGTCCTGACTTTC. Its translation is CSVAGTSTFTGANVLTF.

J is TRBJ2-4 and V is TRBV20-1; D not certain. V shed 6 bases and J shed 6 bases, with 15 bases lying between them. Per the germline V gene, CDR1 is DFQATT and CDR2 is SNEGSKA (reference sequence). This CDR3 has 13 amino acids. DNA of the CDR3: TGCAGTGCGAGAACGGTTTCGGTAAACATTCAGTACTTC. Its translation is CSARTVSVNIQYF.

The chain has TRBV6-1 and TRBJ2-5, with D perhaps matching TRBD2 (6 bases). The germline CDR1 and CDR2 sequences are MNHNS and SASEGT. Trimming took 6 bases from V and 6 from J, leaving 20 bases between them. The CDR3 covers 15 residues. For the CDR3, the DNA is TGTGCCAGCAGCGAGTTAGCGGCGGGCCTACAGACCCAGTACTTC. Encoded protein: CASSELAAGLQTQYF.

This clonotype was observed a few times. The gene calls are TRBV20-1 and TRBJ2-7; 9 nucleotides match TRBD1. V shed 3 bases and J 4 bases; nucleotides not matched to a gene: 10. The CDR3 has 15 residues. Germline lookup yields CDR1 DFQATT and CDR2 SNEGSKA (reference sequence). This chain's CDR3 is CSASGGTGSVYEQYF. In nucleotides, the CDR3 is TGCAGTGCTAGCGGGGGGACAGGGTCGGTGTACGAGCAGTACTTC.